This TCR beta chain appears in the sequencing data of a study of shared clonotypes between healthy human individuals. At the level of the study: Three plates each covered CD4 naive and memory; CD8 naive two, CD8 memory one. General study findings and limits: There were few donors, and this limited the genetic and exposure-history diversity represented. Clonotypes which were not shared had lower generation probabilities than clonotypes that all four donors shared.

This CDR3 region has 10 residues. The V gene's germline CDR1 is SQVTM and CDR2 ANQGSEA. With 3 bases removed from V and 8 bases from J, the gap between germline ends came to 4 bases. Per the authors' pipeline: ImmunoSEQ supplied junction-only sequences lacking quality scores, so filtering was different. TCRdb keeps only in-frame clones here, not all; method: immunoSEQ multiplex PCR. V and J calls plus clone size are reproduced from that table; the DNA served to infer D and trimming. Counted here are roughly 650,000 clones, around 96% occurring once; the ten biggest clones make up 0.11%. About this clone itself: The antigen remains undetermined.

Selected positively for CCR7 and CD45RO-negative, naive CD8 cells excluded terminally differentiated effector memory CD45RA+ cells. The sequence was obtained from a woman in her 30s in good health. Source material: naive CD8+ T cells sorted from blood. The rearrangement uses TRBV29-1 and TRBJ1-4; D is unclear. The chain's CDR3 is CSVEEEKLFF. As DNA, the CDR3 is TGCAGCGTTGAGGAGGAAAAACTGTTTTTT.